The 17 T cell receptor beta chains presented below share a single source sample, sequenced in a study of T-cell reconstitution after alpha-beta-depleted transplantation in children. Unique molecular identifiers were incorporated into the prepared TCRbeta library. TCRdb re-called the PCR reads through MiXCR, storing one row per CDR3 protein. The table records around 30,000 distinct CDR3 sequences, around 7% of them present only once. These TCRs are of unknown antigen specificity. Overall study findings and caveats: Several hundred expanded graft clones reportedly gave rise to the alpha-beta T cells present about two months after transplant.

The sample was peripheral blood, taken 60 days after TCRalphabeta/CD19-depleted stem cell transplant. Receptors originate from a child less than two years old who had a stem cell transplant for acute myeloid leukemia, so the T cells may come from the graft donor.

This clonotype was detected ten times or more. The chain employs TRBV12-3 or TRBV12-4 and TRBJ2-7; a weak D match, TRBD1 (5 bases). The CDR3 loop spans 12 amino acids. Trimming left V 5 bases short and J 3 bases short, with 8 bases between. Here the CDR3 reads CASSQGLYEQYF. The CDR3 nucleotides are TGTGCCAGCAGTCAGGGTCTCTACGAGCAGTACTTC.

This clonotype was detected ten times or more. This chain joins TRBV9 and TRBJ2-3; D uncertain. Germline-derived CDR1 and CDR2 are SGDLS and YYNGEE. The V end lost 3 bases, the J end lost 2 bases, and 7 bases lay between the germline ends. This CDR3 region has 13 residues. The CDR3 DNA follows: TGTGCCAGCAGCGAGTGGATCACAGATACGCAGTATTTT. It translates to CASSEWITDTQYF. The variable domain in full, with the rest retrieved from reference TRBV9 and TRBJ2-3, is DSGVTQTPKHLITATGQRVTLRCSPRSGDLSVYWYQQSLDQGLQFLIQYYNGEERAKGNILERFSAQQFPDLHSELNLSSLELGDSALYFCASSEWITDTQYFGPGTRLTVL.

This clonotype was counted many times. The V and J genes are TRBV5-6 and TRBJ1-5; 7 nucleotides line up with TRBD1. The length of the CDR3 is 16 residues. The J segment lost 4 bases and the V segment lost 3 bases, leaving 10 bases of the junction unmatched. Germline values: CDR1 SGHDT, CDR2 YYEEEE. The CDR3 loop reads CASSSYRGVRNQPQHF. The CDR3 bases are TGTGCCAGCAGCTCATACAGGGGCGTGAGAAATCAGCCCCAGCATTTT.

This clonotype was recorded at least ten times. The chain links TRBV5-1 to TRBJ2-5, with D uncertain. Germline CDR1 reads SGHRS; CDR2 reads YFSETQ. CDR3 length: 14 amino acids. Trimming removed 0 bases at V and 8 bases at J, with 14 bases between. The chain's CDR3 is CASSLGVLYATQYF. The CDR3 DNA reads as TGCGCCAGCAGCTTGGGGGTTCTATACGCCACCCAGTACTTC.

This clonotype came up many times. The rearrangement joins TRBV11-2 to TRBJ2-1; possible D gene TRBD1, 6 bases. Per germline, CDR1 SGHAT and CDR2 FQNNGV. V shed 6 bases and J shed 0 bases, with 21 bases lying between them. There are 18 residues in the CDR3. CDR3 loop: CASRGPGHGTFSYNEQFF. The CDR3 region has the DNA TGTGCCAGCAGGGGACCGGGACACGGGACCTTCTCCTACAATGAGCAGTTCTTC. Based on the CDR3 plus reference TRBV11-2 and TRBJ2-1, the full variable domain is EAGVAQSPRYKIIEKRQSVAFWCNPISGHATLYWYQQILGQGPKLLIQFQNNGVVDDSQLPKDRFSAERLKGVDSTLKIQPAKLEDSAVYLCASRGPGHGTFSYNEQFFGPGTRLTVL.

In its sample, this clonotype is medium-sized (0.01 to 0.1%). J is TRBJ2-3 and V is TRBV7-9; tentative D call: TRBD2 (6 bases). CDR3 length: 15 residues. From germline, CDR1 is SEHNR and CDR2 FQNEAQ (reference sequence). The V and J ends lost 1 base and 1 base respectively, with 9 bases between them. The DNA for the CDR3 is TGTGCCAGCAGCTTAGGTGGGACTGGCACAGATACGCAGTATTTT. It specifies CASSLGGTGTDTQYF.

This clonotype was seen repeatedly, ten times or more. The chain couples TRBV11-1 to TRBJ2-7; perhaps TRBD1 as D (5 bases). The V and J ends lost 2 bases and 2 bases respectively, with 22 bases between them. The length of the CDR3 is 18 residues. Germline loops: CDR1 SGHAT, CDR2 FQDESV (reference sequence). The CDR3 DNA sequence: TGTGCCAGCAGCTTAAATCGGGCAGGGCCCATAAAGCCCTACGAGCAGTACTTC. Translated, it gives CASSLNRAGPIKPYEQYF.

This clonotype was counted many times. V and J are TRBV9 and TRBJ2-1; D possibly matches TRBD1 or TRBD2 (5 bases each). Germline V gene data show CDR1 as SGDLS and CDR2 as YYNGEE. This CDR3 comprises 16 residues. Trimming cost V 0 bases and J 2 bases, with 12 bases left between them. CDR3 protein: CASSVGGWSPYNEQFF. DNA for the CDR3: TGTGCCAGCAGCGTAGGGGGGTGGAGCCCCTACAATGAGCAGTTCTTC.

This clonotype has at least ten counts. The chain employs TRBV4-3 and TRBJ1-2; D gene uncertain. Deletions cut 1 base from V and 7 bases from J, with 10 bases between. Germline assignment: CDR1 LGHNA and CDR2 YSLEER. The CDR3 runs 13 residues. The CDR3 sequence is CASSQGKGPGYTF. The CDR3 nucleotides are TGCGCCAGCAGCCAAGGCAAAGGGCCTGGCTACACCTTC.

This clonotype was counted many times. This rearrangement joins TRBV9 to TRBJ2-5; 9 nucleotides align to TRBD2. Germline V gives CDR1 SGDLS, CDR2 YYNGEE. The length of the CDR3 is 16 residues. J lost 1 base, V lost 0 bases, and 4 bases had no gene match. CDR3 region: CASSVGSGGFQETQYF. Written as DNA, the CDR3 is TGTGCCAGCAGCGTAGGTAGCGGGGGTTTCCAAGAGACCCAGTACTTC.

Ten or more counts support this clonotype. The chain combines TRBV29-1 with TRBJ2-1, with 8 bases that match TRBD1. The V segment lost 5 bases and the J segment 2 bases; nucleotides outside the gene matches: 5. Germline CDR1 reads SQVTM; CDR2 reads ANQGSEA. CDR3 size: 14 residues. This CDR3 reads CSVLGQGAYNEQFF. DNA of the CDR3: TGCAGCGTTCTCGGACAGGGTGCCTACAATGAGCAGTTCTTC.

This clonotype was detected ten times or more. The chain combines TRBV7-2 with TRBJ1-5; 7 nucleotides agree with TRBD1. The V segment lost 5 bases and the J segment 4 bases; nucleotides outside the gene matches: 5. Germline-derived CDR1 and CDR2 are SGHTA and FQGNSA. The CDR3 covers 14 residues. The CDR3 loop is CASSLGTVNQPQHF. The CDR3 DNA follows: TGTGCCAGCAGCCTCGGGACAGTAAATCAGCCCCAGCATTTT.

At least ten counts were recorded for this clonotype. CDR3 nucleotides: TGTGCCAGCAGTTCCTACTTTAATTCACCCCTCCACTTT. Translating gives CASSSYFNSPLHF. V gene TRBV28 combines with J gene TRBJ1-6; D gene ambiguous. Deletions cut 4 bases from V and 6 bases from J, with 7 bases between. CDR3 size: 13 residues. Germline-derived CDR1 and CDR2 are MDHEN and SYDVKM.

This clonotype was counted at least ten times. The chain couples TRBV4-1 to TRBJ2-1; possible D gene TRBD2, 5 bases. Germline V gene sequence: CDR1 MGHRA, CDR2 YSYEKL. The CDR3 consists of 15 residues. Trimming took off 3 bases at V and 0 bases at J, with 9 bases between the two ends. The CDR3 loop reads CASSHGVDSYNEQFF. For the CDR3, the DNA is TGCGCCAGCAGCCACGGGGTCGACTCCTACAATGAGCAGTTCTTC.

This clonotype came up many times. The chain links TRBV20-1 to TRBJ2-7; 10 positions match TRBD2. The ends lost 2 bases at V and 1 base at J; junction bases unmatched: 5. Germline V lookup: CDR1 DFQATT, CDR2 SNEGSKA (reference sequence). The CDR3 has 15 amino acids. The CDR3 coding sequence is TGCAGTGCTAGAACTAGCGGGGCGATGTCCTACGAGCAGTACTTC. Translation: CSARTSGAMSYEQYF.

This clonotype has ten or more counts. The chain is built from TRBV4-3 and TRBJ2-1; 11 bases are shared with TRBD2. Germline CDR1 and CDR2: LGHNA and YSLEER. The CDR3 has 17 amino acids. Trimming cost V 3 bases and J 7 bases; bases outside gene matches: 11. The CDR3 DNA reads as TGCGCCAGCAGCCAGACGACAAAGACTAGCGGGGAGAATGAGCAGTTCTTC. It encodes CASSQTTKTSGENEQFF.

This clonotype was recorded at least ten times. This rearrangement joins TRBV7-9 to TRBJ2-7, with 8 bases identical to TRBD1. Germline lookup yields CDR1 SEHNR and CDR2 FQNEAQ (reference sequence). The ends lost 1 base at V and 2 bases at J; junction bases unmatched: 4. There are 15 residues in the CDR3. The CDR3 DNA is TGTGCCAGCAGCTTAGTCGGACAGGGCACCTACGAGCAGTACTTC. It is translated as CASSLVGQGTYEQYF.